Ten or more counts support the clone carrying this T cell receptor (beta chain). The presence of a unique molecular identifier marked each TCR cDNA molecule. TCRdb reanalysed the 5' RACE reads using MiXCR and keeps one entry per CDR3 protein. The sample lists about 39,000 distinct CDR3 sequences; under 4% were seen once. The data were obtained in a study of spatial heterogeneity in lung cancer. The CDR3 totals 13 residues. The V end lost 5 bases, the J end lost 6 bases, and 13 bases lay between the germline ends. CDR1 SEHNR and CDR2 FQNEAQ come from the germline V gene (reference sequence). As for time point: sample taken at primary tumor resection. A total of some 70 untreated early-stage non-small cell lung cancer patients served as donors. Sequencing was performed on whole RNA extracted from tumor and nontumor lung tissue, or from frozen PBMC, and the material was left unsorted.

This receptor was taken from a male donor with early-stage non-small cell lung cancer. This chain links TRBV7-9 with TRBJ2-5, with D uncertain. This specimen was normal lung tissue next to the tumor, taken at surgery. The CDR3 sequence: CASSPTVRKTQYF. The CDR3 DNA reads TGTGCCAGCAGCCCCACGGTACGGAAGACCCAGTACTTC.